This TCR beta chain comes out of a study of blood T cells in healthy people across ages. Sample-barcoded 5' priming and a J-beta primer mix drove a second PCR of roughly 6 to 12 cycles. MiXCR, run by TCRdb on the 5' RACE reads, gives a single entry per CDR3 protein. Counted here are under 1 million distinct CDR3 sequences, 44% occurring once; the ten biggest clones make up nearly 20%. No fewer than 6 million PBMCs went into each sample. This CDR3 has 15 amino acids. V dropped 5 bases and J dropped 8; count of bases not matched to a gene: 11. Looked up from germline, CDR1 is KGHDR and CDR2 is SFDVKD. V usage is TRBV24-1 and J usage is TRBJ2-1, with TRBD1 matching over 7 bases. The receptor comes from a man in his 60s in good health. Input material: blood. CDR3 coding DNA: TGTGCCACCAGTGTCCCCAGACAGGGTCAGGATGAGCAGTTCTTC. It yields the protein CATSVPRQGQDEQFF.